The source of this TCR beta chain is a study of T-cell reconstitution after alpha-beta-depleted transplantation in children (dated by TCRdb to the mid-2010s). Regarding the complete study: T-cell immune reconstitution after TCRalphabeta/CD19-depleted allogeneic hematopoietic cell transplantation in children was quantitatively tracked in the study by means of TCR repertoire profiling.

The library came from PCR. Sequenced on an Illumina HiSeq 2500. Molecular barcoding was employed in the preparation of TCR libraries, with unique molecular identifiers being used to normalize TCRbeta repertoire quantification. In TCRdb, the public reads were trimmed at Q25 with fastp and aligned with MiXCR, with productive beta chains retained. Every entry covers one CDR3 protein and lists the most common genes and DNA from its rows. The sample table shows approximately 240,000 distinct CDR3 sequences, and 8% to 10% are seen once. The ten most abundant clones make up around 6.2% of the sample. The CDR3 numbers 14 residues from cysteine through phenylalanine. Here the CDR3 DNA is all that survives: 42 bases in frame from base 1. Germline trimming: 4 bases from V, 5 bases from J; junction bases outside gene matches: 6. This clonotype was seen many times. Its antigen specificity is not known. No qualities accompany the bases; no much larger clone lies one base away.

The rearranged segments are TRBV12-3 or TRBV12-4 and TRBJ2-5, with 8 bases matching TRBD1. The receptor was derived from a human donor who donated a stem cell graft to a child with acute lymphoblastic leukemia. The sample here was PBMCs from the stem cell graft donor, taken from the stem cell graft. The CDR3: CASSSRTGWETQYF. In nucleotides, the sequence is TGTGCCAGCAGTTCTCGGACAGGGTGGGAGACCCAGTACTTC.